The present entry profiles one T cell receptor beta chain with its context. This entry belongs to a study of PD-L1 blockade in urothelial cancer. For the study at large: The study recovered a median of 141,255 T cells per blood sample.

V trimming: 5 bases; J trimming: 5 bases; junction bases outside the gene matches: 4. The CDR3 is 14 amino acids. Germline lookup yields CDR1 MNHEY and CDR2 SMNVEV (reference sequence). Here immunoSEQ multiplex PCR was the method, and the copy in TCRdb shows in-frame clones only, minus some. The table has under 30,000 clones, approximately 89% seen once; the top ten hold 3.1%. The rearrangement uses TRBV27 and TRBJ2-7; 12 bases are shared with TRBD2. The sequenced sample was PBMCs, obtained around atezolizumab (anti-PD-L1) treatment. The receptor's source is a man aged 50-60 years with urothelial cancer. Here the CDR3 reads CASSETSGRHEQYF. As DNA, the CDR3 is TGTGCCAGCAGTGAGACTAGCGGGAGACACGAGCAGTACTTC.